Described below is a single TCR beta chain sequence and its context. Its antigen is unknown. PCR used 60 Vbeta primers and 13 Jbeta primers. Measured with immunoSEQ multiplex PCR; TCRdb has only the in-frame clones, and not every one. The sample shows 190,000 or so clones, under 85% of them seen only once. This sample is part of a study of cytomegalovirus exposure and HLA in healthy donors. Study-wide findings and caveats: Previously analyzed data showed that most TCR beta V segments were productive at a frequency of about 87% or about 30%. Most sequenced TCRs were rare (though some public TCRs occurred in many donors). One cluster of highly shared sequence variants probably arose as a sequencing artifact.

J was trimmed by 6 bases and V by 8 bases; bases with no gene match: 12. The CDR3 covers 14 residues. The V gene's germline CDR1 is SQVTM and CDR2 ANQGSEA. The rearrangement joins TRBV29-1 to TRBJ2-7, with 11 bases fitting TRBD1. The sequenced sample was PBMCs. This clonotype originated in a man aged 50 to 59 in good health and CMV-seronegative. The CDR3 nucleotides are TGCAGCTTTCGGACAGGGGGCTACCCTAGCGAGCAGTACTTC. As protein: CSFRTGGYPSEQYF.